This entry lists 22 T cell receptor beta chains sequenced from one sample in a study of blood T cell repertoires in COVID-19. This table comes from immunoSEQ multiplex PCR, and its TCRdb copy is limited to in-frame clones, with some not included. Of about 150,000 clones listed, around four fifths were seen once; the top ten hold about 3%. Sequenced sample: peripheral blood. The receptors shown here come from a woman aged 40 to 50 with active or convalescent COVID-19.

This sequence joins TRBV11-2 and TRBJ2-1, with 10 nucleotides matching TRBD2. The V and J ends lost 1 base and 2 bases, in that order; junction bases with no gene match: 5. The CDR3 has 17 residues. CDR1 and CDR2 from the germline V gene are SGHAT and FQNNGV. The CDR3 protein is CASSLGGTSATYNEQFF. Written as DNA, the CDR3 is TGTGCCAGCAGCTTAGGAGGGACTAGCGCCACCTACAATGAGCAGTTCTTC.

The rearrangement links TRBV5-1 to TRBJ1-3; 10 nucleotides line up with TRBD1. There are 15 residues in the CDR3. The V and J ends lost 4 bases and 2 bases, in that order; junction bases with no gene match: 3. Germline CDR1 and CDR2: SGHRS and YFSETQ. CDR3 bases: TGCGCCAGCAGCCTGGACAGGGGGGCTGGAAACACCATATATTTT. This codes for CASSLDRGAGNTIYF.

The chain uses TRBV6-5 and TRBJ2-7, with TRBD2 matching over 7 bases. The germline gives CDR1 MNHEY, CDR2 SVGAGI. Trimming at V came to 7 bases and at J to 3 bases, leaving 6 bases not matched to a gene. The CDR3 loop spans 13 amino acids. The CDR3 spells CASTPPGGYEQYF. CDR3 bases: TGTGCCAGCACCCCCCCGGGGGGCTACGAGCAGTACTTC.

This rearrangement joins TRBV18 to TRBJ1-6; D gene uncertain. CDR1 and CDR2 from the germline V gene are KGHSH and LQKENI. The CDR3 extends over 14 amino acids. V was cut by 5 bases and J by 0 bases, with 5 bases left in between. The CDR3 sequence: CASSGSSYNSPLHF. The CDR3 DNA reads TGTGCCAGCTCAGGGAGCTCCTATAATTCACCCCTCCACTTT.

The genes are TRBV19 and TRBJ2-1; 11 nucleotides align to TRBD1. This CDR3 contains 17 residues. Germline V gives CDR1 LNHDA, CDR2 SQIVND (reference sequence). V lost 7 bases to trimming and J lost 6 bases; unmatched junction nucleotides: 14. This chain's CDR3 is CASKRGPGTGGVNEQFF. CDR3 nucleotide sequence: TGTGCCAGTAAGCGGGGCCCCGGGACAGGGGGGGTCAATGAGCAGTTCTTC.

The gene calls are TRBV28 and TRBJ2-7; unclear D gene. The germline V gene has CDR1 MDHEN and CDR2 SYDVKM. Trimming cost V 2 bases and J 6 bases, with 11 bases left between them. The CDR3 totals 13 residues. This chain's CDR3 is CASSLPFSVEQYF. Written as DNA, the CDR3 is TGTGCCAGCAGTTTACCCTTCTCAGTCGAGCAGTACTTC.

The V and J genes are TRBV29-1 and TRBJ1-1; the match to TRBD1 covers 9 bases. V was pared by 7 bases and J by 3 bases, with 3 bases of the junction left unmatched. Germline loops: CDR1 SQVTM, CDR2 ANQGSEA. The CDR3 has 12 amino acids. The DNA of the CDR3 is TGCAGCGCTGGACAGGGGTACACTGAAGCTTTCTTT. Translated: CSAGQGYTEAFF.

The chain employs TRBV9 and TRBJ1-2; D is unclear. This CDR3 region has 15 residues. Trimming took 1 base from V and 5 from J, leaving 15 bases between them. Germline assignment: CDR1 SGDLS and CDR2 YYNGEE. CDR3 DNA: TGTGCCAGCAGCGTACCCACTCGAGGGCCTTATGGCTACACCTTC. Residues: CASSVPTRGPYGYTF.

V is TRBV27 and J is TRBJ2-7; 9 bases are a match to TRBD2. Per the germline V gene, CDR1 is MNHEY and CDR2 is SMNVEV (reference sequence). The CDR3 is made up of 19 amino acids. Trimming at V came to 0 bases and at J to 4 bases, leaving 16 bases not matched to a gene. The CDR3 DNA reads TGTGCCAGCAGTTTATCAGGTGTGGTTGAGCTAGCGGGAAAGTACGAGCAGTACTTC. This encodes CASSLSGVVELAGKYEQYF.

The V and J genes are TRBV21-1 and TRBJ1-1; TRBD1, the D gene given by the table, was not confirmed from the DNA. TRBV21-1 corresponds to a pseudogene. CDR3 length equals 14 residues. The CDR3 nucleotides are TGTGCCAGCAGCGCTACAGCCTCGAACACTGAAGCTTTCTTT. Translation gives CASSATASNTEAFF.

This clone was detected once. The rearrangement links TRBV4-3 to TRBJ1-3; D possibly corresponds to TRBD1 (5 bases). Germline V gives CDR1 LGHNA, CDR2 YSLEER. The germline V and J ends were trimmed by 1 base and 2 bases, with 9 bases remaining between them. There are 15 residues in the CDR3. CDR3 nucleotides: TGCGCCAGCAGCCAAGGGGGCTTAACTGGAAACACCATATATTTT. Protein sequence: CASSQGGLTGNTIYF.

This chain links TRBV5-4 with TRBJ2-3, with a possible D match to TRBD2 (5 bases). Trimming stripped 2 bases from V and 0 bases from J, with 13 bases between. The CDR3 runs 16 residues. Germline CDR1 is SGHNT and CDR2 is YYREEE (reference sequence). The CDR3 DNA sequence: TGTGCCAGCAGCTTCCTCGCGGACTCTAGCACAGATACGCAGTATTTT. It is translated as CASSFLADSSTDTQYF. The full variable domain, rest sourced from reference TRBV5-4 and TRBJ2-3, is ETGVTQSPTHLIKTRGQQVTLRCSSQSGHNTVSWYQQALGQGPQFIFQYYREEENGRGNFPPRFSGLQFPNYSSELNVNALELDDSALYLCASSFLADSSTDTQYFGPGTRLTVL.

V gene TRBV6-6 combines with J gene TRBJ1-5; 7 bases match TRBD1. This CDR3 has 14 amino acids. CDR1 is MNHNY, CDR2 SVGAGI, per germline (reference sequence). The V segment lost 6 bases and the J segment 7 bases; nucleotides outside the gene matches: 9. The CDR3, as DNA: TGTGCCAGCAGCTCCGACAGGGCCCGACAGCCCCAGCATTTT. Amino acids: CASSSDRARQPQHF.

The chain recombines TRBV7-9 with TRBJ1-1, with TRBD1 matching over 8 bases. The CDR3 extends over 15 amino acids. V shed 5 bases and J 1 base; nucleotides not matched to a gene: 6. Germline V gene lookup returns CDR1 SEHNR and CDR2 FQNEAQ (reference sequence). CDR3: CASSPWGTGNTEAFF. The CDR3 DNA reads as TGTGCCAGCAGCCCTTGGGGGACAGGGAACACTGAAGCTTTCTTT. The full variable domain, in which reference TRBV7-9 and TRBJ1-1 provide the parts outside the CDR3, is DTGVSQNPRHKITKRGQNVTFRCDPISEHNRLYWYRQTLGQGPEFLTYFQNEAQLEKSRLLSDRFSAERPKGSFSTLEIQRTEQGDSAMYLCASSPWGTGNTEAFFGQGTRLTVV.

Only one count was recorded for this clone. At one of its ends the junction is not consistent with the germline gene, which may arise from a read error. CDR3 coding DNA: TGTGCTAGTTGTTTGGGGAGACCCTCCAGAGGCGAGCAGTACTTC. Translation: CASCLGRPSRGEQYF. The genes are TRBV12-5 and TRBJ2-7, with a tentative D call TRBD2 (5 bases). CDR3 length: 15 residues. The germline V gene encodes CDR1 LGHNT and CDR2 FRNRAP.

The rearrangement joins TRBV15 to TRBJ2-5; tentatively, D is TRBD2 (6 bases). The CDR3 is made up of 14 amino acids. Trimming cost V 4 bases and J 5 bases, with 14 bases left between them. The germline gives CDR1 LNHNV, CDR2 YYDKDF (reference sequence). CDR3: CATSTRGGGETQYF. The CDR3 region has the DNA TGTGCCACCAGCACCCGGGGTGGAGGGGAGACCCAGTACTTC. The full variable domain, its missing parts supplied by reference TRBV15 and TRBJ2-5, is DAMVIQNPRYQVTQFGKPVTLSCSQTLNHNVMYWYQQKSSQAPKLLFHYYDKDFNNEADTPDNFQSRRPNTSFCFLDIRSPGLGDTAMYLCATSTRGGGETQYFGPGTRLLVL.

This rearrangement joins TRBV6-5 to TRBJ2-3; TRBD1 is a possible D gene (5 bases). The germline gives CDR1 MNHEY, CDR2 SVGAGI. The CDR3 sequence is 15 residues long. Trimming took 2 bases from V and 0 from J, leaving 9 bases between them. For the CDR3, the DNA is TGTGCCAGCAGTTACGACAGCCCCAGCACAGATACGCAGTATTTT. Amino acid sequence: CASSYDSPSTDTQYF.

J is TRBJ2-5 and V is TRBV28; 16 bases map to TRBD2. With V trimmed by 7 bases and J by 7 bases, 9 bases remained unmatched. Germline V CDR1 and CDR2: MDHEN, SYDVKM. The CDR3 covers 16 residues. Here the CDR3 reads CASTQGTSGRERTQYF. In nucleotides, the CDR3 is TGTGCCAGCACCCAAGGGACTAGCGGGAGGGAGCGGACCCAGTACTTC.

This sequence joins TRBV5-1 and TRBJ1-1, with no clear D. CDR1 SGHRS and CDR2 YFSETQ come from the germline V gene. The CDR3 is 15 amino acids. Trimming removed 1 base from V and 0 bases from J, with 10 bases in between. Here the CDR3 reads CASSLWPDMNTEAFF. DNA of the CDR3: TGCGCCAGCAGCTTGTGGCCTGACATGAACACTGAAGCTTTCTTT.

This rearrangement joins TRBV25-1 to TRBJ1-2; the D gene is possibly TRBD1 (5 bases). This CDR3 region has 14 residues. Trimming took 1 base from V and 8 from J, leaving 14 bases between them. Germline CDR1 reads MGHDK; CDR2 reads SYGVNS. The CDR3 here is CASSESGRVAGYTF. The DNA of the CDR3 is TGTGCCAGCAGTGAATCCGGCAGGGTAGCCGGCTACACCTTC.

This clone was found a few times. The CDR3 DNA is TGTGCCAGCAGCTTACAGGGGGCGAGCAATCAGCCCCAGCATTTT. Translated, it gives CASSLQGASNQPQHF. The rearrangement links TRBV7-2 to TRBJ1-5; 8 bases map to TRBD1. The CDR3 spans 15 residues. V dropped 2 bases and J dropped 1; count of bases not matched to a gene: 1. The germline CDR1 and CDR2 sequences are SGHTA and FQGNSA.

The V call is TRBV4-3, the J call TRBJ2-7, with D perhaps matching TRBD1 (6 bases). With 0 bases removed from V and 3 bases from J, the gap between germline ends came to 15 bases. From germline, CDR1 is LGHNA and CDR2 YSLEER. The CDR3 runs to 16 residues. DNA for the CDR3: TGCGCCAGCAGCCAAGATGGGCCAGGGGATAGCTACGAGCAGTACTTC. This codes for CASSQDGPGDSYEQYF.